These T cell receptor beta chains were read from a single sample in a study of blood T cell repertoires in COVID-19. Clones were sequenced by immunoSEQ multiplex PCR, and TCRdb holds only the in-frame ones, with some missing. The sample has 130,000 or so clones; more than 85% are singletons. Material for sequencing was peripheral blood. The receptor set was obtained from a man in his fifties with active or convalescent COVID-19. Both conserved end residues are part of each CDR3. The order of the fields is V gene, D gene, J gene, CDR3 protein. The D gene is left open where the match is weak.

TRBV11-2	NA	TRBJ1-2	CASSPRRQQNYGYTF
TRBV5-1	TRBD2	TRBJ2-7	CASSDGSSGPPYEQYF
TRBV5-1	NA	TRBJ1-6	CASSRDNNNSPLHF
TRBV20-1	TRBD2	TRBJ2-4	CSASLTSGGAIAKNIQYF
TRBV5-6	TRBD1	TRBJ1-3	CASSLNQDRATGNTIYF
TRBV29-1	TRBD1	TRBJ1-6	CSVRDRVNSPLHF
TRBV28	TRBD1	TRBJ2-7	CAILDRVPYEQYF
TRBV4-1	TRBD2	TRBJ2-7	CASSQEEAGGDVYEQYF
TRBV24-1	NA	TRBJ1-2	CATSDPGGGNYGYTF
TRBV11-2	TRBD2	TRBJ2-2	CASSSSGTPGRELFF
TRBV5-1	TRBD2	TRBJ2-6	CASSSGESSGANVLTF
TRBV7-8	TRBD2	TRBJ2-3	CASSPRTSGPNRTDTQYF
TRBV29-1	TRBD1	TRBJ2-2	CSVEGQTNTGELFF
TRBV4-1	NA	TRBJ1-1	CASSRRRIGADWNTEAFF
TRBV27	TRBD2	TRBJ2-1	CASSLLAGGFNEQFF
TRBV5-5	NA	TRBJ2-3	CASSREGGTDTQYF
TRBV6-5	NA	TRBJ2-7	CASSYLLGAGGHEQYF
TRBV30	NA	TRBJ2-7	CAWGRAYEQYF
TRBV6-4	TRBD2	TRBJ2-1	CASSSWSGRNDEQFF
TRBV5-1	TRBD2	TRBJ2-3	CASSLAFSSSGVNTDTQYF
TRBV5-5	TRBD1	TRBJ2-6	CASSVTGASGANVLTF
TRBV27	NA	TRBJ2-3	CASSFAATDTQYF
TRBV6-1	NA	TRBJ1-6	CASSDRQGNSPLHF
TRBV5-1	NA	TRBJ2-3	CASSWSASGTDTQYF
TRBV10-3	TRBD2	TRBJ2-1	CAISGLAGDNEQFF
TRBV7-2	NA	TRBJ1-2	CASSLVRGYTF
TRBV6-5	TRBD1	TRBJ1-1	CASSYSEGATEAFF
TRBV5-1	TRBD2	TRBJ2-7	CASSLASSTSGRYEQYF
TRBV30	TRBD1	TRBJ1-4	CAWSVQTGGISTNEKLFF
TRBV18	NA	TRBJ2-7	CASSRGRGYEQYF
TRBV7-2	NA	TRBJ2-3	CASSRVDSPVGADTQYF
TRBV7-2	NA	TRBJ1-4	CASSLEPRYGTTTNEKLFF
TRBV18	TRBD1	TRBJ1-6	CASSQTTTGQAYSPLHF
TRBV3-1/TRBV3-2	TRBD2	TRBJ2-7	CASSSGLAEISYEQYF
TRBV28	NA	TRBJ2-7	CASSLGAIYEQYF
TRBV28	NA	TRBJ2-1	CASSYKLVYSYNEQFF
TRBV7-8	TRBD2	TRBJ2-3	CASSSRTSGGASADTQYF
TRBV11-2	NA	TRBJ2-7	CASSLGGSYEQYF
TRBV29-1	NA	TRBJ2-2	CSVARTEYTGELFF
TRBV7-9	NA	TRBJ1-1	CASSLRGFGNTEAFF
TRBV10-1	NA	TRBJ1-3	CASSESGASGNTIYF
TRBV18	NA	TRBJ1-1	CASSRTDSGIGTEAFF
TRBV6-6	TRBD2	TRBJ2-7	CASTPYGAGGYEQYF
TRBV19	TRBD1	TRBJ2-7	CASSVSGTGVFEQYF
TRBV5-1	TRBD1	TRBJ2-2	CASKVMGQANTGELFF
TRBV6-1	TRBD1	TRBJ1-4	CASSEPGQGNEKLFF
TRBV19	TRBD1	TRBJ2-7	CASTPIGGQGINEQYF
TRBV4-1	TRBD2	TRBJ2-3	CASSQERTSGRSTDTQYF
TRBV6-6	NA	TRBJ2-7	CASSWRQDYEQYF
TRBV5-1	TRBD1	TRBJ2-1	CASSVGQAFVGEQFF
TRBV5-1	NA	TRBJ2-5	CASSLRLLAQQETQYF
TRBV5-4	TRBD1	TRBJ1-2	CASSLQTGYYGYTF
TRBV14	NA	TRBJ1-2	CASSQGNRDGYTF